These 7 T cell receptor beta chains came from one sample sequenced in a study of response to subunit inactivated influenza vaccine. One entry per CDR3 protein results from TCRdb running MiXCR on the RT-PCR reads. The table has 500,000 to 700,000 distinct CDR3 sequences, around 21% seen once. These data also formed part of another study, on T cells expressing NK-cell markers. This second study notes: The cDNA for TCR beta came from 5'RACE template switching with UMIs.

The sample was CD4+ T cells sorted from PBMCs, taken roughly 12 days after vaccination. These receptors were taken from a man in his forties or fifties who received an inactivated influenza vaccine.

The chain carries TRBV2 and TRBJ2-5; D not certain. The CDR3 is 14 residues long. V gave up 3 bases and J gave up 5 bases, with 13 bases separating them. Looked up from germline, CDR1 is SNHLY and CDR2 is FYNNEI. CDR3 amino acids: CASSEQTSRETQYF. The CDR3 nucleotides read TGTGCCAGCAGTGAGCAGACCTCCCGGGAGACCCAGTACTTC.

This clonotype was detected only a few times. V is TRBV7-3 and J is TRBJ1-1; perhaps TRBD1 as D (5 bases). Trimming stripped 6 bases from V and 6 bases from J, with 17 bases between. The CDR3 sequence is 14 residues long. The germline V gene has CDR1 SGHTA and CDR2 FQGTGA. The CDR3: CASRENQGRAEAFF. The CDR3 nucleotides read TGTGCCAGCAGGGAGAACCAGGGAAGGGCTGAAGCTTTCTTT.

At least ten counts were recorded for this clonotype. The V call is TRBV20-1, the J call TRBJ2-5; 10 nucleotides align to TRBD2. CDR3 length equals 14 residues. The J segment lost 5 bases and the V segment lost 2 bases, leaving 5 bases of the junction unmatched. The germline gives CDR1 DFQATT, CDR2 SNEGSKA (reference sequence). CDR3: CSARTTSGMETQYF. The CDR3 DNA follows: TGCAGTGCTAGAACAACTAGCGGGATGGAGACCCAGTACTTC.

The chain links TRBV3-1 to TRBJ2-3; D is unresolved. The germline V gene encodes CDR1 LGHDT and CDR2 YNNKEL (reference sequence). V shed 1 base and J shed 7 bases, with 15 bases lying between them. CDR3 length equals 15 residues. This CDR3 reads CASSQAGGIGHTQYF. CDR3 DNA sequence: TGTGCCAGCAGCCAAGCCGGTGGTATTGGACATACGCAGTATTTT.

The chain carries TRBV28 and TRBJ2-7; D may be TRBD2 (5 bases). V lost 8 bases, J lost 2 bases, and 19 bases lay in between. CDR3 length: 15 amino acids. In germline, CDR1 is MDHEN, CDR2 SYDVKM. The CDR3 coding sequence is TGTGCCAGCGTGCTAATCCGGGGAATGACCTACGAGCAGTACTTC. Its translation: CASVLIRGMTYEQYF.

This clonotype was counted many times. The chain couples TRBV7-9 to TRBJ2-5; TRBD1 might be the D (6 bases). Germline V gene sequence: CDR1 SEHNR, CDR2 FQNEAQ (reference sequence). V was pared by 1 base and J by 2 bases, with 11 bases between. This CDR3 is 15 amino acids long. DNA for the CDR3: TGTGCCAGCAGCTTAGAAGGGACACTACAAGAGACCCAGTACTTC. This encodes CASSLEGTLQETQYF.

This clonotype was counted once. The CDR3 spells CSARALEVETQYF. The CDR3 nucleotides are TGCAGTGCTAGAGCTCTAGAGGTGGAGACCCAGTACTTC. This chain connects TRBV20-1 to TRBJ2-5; no firm D call. V shed 1 base and J shed 5 bases, with 11 bases lying between them. The germline V gene encodes CDR1 DFQATT and CDR2 SNEGSKA (reference sequence). The CDR3 length is 13 residues.